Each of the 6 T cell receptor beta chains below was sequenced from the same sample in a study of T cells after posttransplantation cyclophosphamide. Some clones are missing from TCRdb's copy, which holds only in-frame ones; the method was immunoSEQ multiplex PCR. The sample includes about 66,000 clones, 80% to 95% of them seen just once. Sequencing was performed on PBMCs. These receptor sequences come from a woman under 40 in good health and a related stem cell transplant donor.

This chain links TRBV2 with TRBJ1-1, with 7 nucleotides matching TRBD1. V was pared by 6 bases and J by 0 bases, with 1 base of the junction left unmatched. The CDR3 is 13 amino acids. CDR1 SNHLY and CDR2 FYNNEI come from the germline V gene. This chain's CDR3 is CASRTGLNTEAFF. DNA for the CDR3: TGTGCCAGCAGGACAGGGCTGAACACTGAAGCTTTCTTT. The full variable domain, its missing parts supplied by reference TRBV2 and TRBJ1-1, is EPEVTQTPSHQVTQMGQEVILRCVPISNHLYFYWYRQILGQKVEFLVSFYNNEISEKSEIFDDQFSVERPDGSNFTLKIRSTKLEDSAMYFCASRTGLNTEAFFGQGTRLTVV.

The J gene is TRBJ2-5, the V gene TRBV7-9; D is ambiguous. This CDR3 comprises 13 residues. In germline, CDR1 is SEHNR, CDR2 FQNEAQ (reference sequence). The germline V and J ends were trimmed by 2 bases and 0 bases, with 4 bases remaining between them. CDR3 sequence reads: CASSLLDQETQYF. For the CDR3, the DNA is TGTGCCAGCAGCTTACTGGACCAAGAGACCCAGTACTTC.

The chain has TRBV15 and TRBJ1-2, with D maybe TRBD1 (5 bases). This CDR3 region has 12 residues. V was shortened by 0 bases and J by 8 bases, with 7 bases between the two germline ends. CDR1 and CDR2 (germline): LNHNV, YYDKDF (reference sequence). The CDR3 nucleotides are TGTGCCACCAGCAGAGAAAAGGGGGGCTACACCTTC. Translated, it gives CATSREKGGYTF. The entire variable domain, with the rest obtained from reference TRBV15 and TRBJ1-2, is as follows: DAMVIQNPRYQVTQFGKPVTLSCSQTLNHNVMYWYQQKSSQAPKLLFHYYDKDFNNEADTPDNFQSRRPNTSFCFLDIRSPGLGDTAMYLCATSREKGGYTFGSGTRLTVV.

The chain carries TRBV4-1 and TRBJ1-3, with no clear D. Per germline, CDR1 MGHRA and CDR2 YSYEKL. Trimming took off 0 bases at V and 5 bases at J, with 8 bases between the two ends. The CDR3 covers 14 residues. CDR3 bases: TGCGCCAGCAGCCAAGACACAGTTCGAAACACCATATATTTT. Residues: CASSQDTVRNTIYF.

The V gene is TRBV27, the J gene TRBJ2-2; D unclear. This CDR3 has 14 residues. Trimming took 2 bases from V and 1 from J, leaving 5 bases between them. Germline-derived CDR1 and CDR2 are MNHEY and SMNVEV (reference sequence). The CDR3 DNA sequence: TGTGCCAGCAGTTTAGGGTTGAACACCGGGGAGCTGTTTTTT. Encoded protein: CASSLGLNTGELFF.

This chain's CDR3 is CASSWDTKTEAFF. The CDR3 DNA is TGCGCCAGCAGCTGGGACACGAAGACTGAAGCTTTCTTT. V gene TRBV5-1 combines with J gene TRBJ1-1; D may be TRBD1 (6 bases). Trimming removed 3 bases from V and 5 bases from J, with 11 bases in between. The length of the CDR3 is 13 residues. Germline V gives CDR1 SGHRS, CDR2 YFSETQ.